Listed below are T cell receptor beta chains from one sample, sequenced in a study of blood T cells in healthy people across ages. TCRdb re-analysed the 5' RACE reads in MiXCR, keeping a single row per CDR3 protein. This sample yields about a million distinct CDR3 sequences, of which 45% to 50% are seen a single time; 13% belongs to the top ten. Sequencing input: blood. The origin of the receptors is a man younger than 45 in good health. CDR3s include the opening cysteine and the closing phenylalanine or tryptophan. Each record gives: J gene, V gene, CDR3 protein.

>TRBJ2-5|TRBV5-1
CASRQEETQYF
>TRBJ2-7|TRBV7-9
CASSLAGLRYEQYF
>TRBJ1-2|TRBV20-1
CSATGQGVFGYTF
>TRBJ1-5|TRBV20-1
CSARIDRGDNQPQHF
>TRBJ2-7|TRBV6-2/TRBV6-3
CASSETVGTVFYEQYF
>TRBJ2-7|TRBV10-3
CAIYMASPGTGGHEQYF
>TRBJ2-5|TRBV6-6
CASRADRDETQYF
>TRBJ2-7|TRBV7-6
CASSLDQGFSYEQYF
>TRBJ1-5|TRBV25-1
CASSDLDRGQPQHF
>TRBJ2-1|TRBV7-8
CASSLGPSGGLYNEQFF
>TRBJ1-2|TRBV20-1
CSATPPGLYGYTF